Presented here are 9 T cell receptor beta chains from one specimen sequenced in a study of T cell repertoires in cytomegalovirus infection. TCRdb re-analysed the reads in MiXCR, keeping a single row per CDR3 protein. The sample contains under 800,000 distinct CDR3 sequences, around 24% of which appear only once. The material sequenced was CD8+ T cells from PBMCs. These receptors all come from a human donor in good health (CMV status not recorded). Some clones in this sample may be carry-over from other donors' samples.

This clonotype turned up a few times. This chain uses TRBV20-1 with TRBJ2-3, with TRBD2 matching 8 bases. Germline V gives CDR1 DFQATT, CDR2 SNEGSKA (reference sequence). V was pared by 5 bases and J by 5 bases, with 12 bases of the junction left unmatched. This CDR3 is built from 15 residues. CDR3 DNA: TGCAGTGCTCGGGGTGGAGTAGCGGGGTTAGATACGCAGTATTTT. Translating it yields CSARGGVAGLDTQYF.

The gene calls are TRBV6-5 and TRBJ1-1, with D uncertain. V was shortened by 2 bases and J by 3 bases, with 13 bases between the two germline ends. The CDR3 contains 15 residues. Germline assignment: CDR1 MNHEY and CDR2 SVGAGI. CDR3: CASSYDPGWHTEAFF. For the CDR3, the DNA is TGTGCCAGCAGTTACGATCCGGGTTGGCACACTGAAGCTTTCTTT.

The V and J genes are TRBV7-6 and TRBJ1-2; TRBD1 is a possible D gene (6 bases). CDR1 is SGHVS and CDR2 is FNYEAQ in the germline V gene. The CDR3 is 14 amino acids. Trimming took off 0 bases at V and 3 bases at J, with 8 bases between the two ends. The CDR3 region is CASSLAAGDYGYTF. CDR3 coding DNA: TGTGCCAGCAGCTTAGCGGCAGGGGACTATGGCTACACCTTC.

CDR3 sequence: CASSLSRGYRQPQHF. In DNA form, the CDR3 reads TGTGCCAGCAGTTTAAGCAGGGGCTACAGGCAGCCCCAGCATTTT. This chain uses TRBV28 with TRBJ1-5, with D possibly matching TRBD1 (6 bases). Trimming stripped 2 bases from V and 7 bases from J, with 15 bases between. The CDR3 sequence is 15 residues long. From germline, CDR1 is MDHEN and CDR2 SYDVKM.

V usage is TRBV10-3 and J usage is TRBJ2-2; D may be TRBD2 (7 bases). The V gene's germline CDR1 is ENHRY and CDR2 SYGVKD. V was cut by 9 bases and J by 2 bases, with 22 bases left in between. The CDR3 contains 17 residues. The CDR3 coding sequence is TGTGCCATTAAAGGGCCTGGCGGGGGCCGAAACACCGGGGAGCTGTTTTTT. Its protein product is CAIKGPGGGRNTGELFF.

This clonotype was found a few times. V is TRBV6-4 and J is TRBJ1-1; D is possibly TRBD1 (5 bases). V was trimmed by 6 bases and J by 6 bases, leaving 14 bases between them. The V gene's germline CDR1 is MRHNA and CDR2 SNTAGT. This CDR3 contains 13 residues. The CDR3 protein is CASRSGQAPEAFF. CDR3 bases: TGTGCCAGCAGATCTGGACAAGCCCCTGAAGCTTTCTTT.

V usage is TRBV29-1 and J usage is TRBJ2-1; tentative D call: TRBD2 (5 bases). Trimming cost V 6 bases and J 6 bases, with 18 bases left between them. The CDR3 is 14 residues long. CDR1 and CDR2 (germline): SQVTM, ANQGSEA. The CDR3 nucleotides are TGCAGCGTACCACGCGGGTGGGGTAGCAATGAGCAGTTCTTC. Amino acids: CSVPRGWGSNEQFF.

This clonotype was counted ten times or more. The rearrangement links TRBV6-2 or TRBV6-3 to TRBJ2-7, with TRBD1 as a possible D gene (5 bases). The CDR3 totals 14 residues. V lost 2 bases, J lost 4 bases, and 12 bases lay in between. CDR1 and CDR2 (germline): MNHEY, SVGEGT. CDR3 residues: CASSYGQGAYEQYV. The CDR3 DNA follows: TGTGCCAGCAGTTACGGACAAGGGGCGTACGAGCAGTACGTC.

The chain uses TRBV6-6 and TRBJ2-3, with 7 bases aligning to TRBD2. The CDR3 has 14 residues. Germline trimming cut 6 bases from V and 5 bases from J; bases unmatched to any gene: 8. Germline V gene lookup returns CDR1 MNHNY and CDR2 SVGAGI (reference sequence). The chain's CDR3 is CASSPAGKLDTQYF. The CDR3 DNA is TGTGCCAGCAGCCCAGCGGGGAAGTTAGATACGCAGTATTTT.